This T cell receptor beta chain was profiled in a study of OX40 agonist ivuxolimab in advanced cancers. For the study in its entirety: Ivuxolimab was a fully human IgG2 agonistic monoclonal antibody targeting the costimulatory receptor OX40 (CD134). Intravenous ivuxolimab was administered to patients every 2 weeks at six dose levels: 0.01, 0.1, 0.3, 1.5, 3 and 10 mg/kg. In the dose-escalation cohort, 82.7% of patients were male, and the mean age was roughly 60 years, with a range of about 23 to 90. Partial responses were achieved by three dose-escalation patients, of whom one had hepatocellular carcinoma and two had cutaneous melanoma. Of the approximately 50 dose-escalation patients, hepatocellular carcinoma was present in approximately 20, melanoma in some 15, renal cell carcinoma in 9 and head and neck cancer in 9. Prior anti-PD-1, anti-PD-L1 or anti-CTLA-4 therapy was permitted, and 35% to 40% of dose-escalation patients had received checkpoint inhibitors. The paper describes the monotherapy dose-escalation part (N of about 54 patients) of the phase I trial of ivuxolimab. Peripheral TCRbeta sequencing was intended to test whether TCR sequence diversity was altered and clonal T-cell expansion was caused by ivuxolimab.

Patients with autoimmune disease history or receiving systemic immunosuppression were excluded from the trial. Peripheral blood for TCR sequencing was collected from all dose cohorts at baseline, on cycle 4 day 1, and on cycle 7 day 1. The samples were taken from a phase I, first-in-human, multicenter, open-label dose-escalation trial of ivuxolimab. Adults with locally advanced or metastatic melanoma, renal cell carcinoma, hepatocellular carcinoma or head and neck squamous cell carcinoma were enrolled in the trial. Before TCR sequencing, CD4+ T cells and CD8+ T cells were sorted from peripheral blood as separate populations. The research as a whole found: Antigen specificity was not determined for the clonally expanded peripheral T cells. Low levels of normalized T-cell clonal expansion were also seen in some nonresponding patients. Partial responders in the 0.1-3.0 mg/kg groups had among the lowest normalized peripheral clonal expansion, especially among CD8+ T cells. After ivuxolimab, expanded clones were on average more numerous among CD8+ T cells than among CD4+ T cells. At doses of 0.1 to 3.0 mg/kg, clonal expansion of both CD4+ and CD8+ T cells in blood was seen between baseline and week 6.

The germline V end is reduced by 8 bases and the J end by 2 bases; junction bases left unmatched: 8. CDR1 and CDR2 (LNHDA, SQIVND) derive from the germline V gene (reference sequence). The CDR3 sequence holds 15 residues, the cysteine and phenylalanine included. The sequence is cut down to CDR3 DNA, 45 bases in frame from base 1. For sequencing of the TCRbeta CDR3 region, genomic DNA was extracted from the sorted cells. The immunoSEQ Assay was used to sequence the TCRbeta CDR3 regions. Here the immuneACCESS table is served through TCRdb, limited to in-frame sequences with V and J called. Missing clones are a known gap in these copies; in checked studies unresolved V genes cover under half, and the rest lacks a known reason. This sample gives tens of thousands of clones in total; about 89% of them show up just once. The ten most abundant clones make up less than 30% of the sample. The sample holds one count of this clone. What antigen it recognizes has not been identified. No much larger clone exists at a distance of one base, and base qualities are not known.

The sequenced sample was CD4+ or CD8+ T cells sorted from blood, obtained in a trial of the OX40 agonist ivuxolimab. The clonotype was recovered from an adult with an advanced solid tumor such as melanoma, head and neck, liver or kidney cancer. The chain links TRBV19 with TRBJ2-7; 11 junctional bases match TRBD2. The CDR3 here reads CASSPGTSGTYEQYF. The DNA sequence follows: TGTGCCAGTTCCCCCGGGACTAGCGGTACCTACGAGCAGTACTTC.